The clone carrying this TCR beta chain has more than one count but fewer than ten. As yet, its antigen is unknown. The sample originates from a study of blood T cells in healthy people across ages. Next came a second PCR, run for roughly 7 to 12 cycles, which used a sample-barcoded 5' primer along with a J-beta primer mix. Template switching added a 12-random-nucleotide identifier to every cDNA molecule. From the 5' RACE reads, TCRdb called clonotypes with MiXCR, one entry per CDR3 protein. Altogether 1.5 million to 2 million distinct CDR3 sequences are present, roughly 27% being singletons, with the ten largest covering 7% to 9%. This CDR3 is 15 amino acids long. V was shortened by 2 bases and J by 4 bases, with 13 bases between the two germline ends. Study-level points and caveats: Roughly linearly, TCR beta diversity per million T cells fell as age increased.

The origin of this receptor is a woman in her twenties or thirties in good health. Sample: blood. The chain has TRBV12-3 or TRBV12-4 and TRBJ2-3; D is perhaps TRBD1 (6 bases). The CDR3 DNA sequence: TGTGCCAGCAGTTTAACAGGGATTAGGGCAGATACGCAGTATTTT. Its protein is CASSLTGIRADTQYF.